This T cell receptor (beta chain) came from a study of cytotoxic CD8 clonotypes in ibrutinib-treated CLL. Study context: Mean per-sample yields comprised around 280,000 productive templates and approximately 97,000 productive rearrangements. Study-level findings and limits: Baseline clonality exceeded age-matched healthy donors and tracked circulating CD8+ T-cell counts. Sustained-remission and progressing patients had different sampling times.

About this clone: Its specificity is unknown.

The CDR3 has 15 amino acids. The V gene's germline CDR1 is LNHDA and CDR2 SQIVND (reference sequence). The V gene lost 5 bases and the J gene lost 9 bases, with 23 bases spanning the gap. Data came from immunoSEQ multiplex PCR; TCRdb stores just in-frame clones and leaves some out. The table records fewer than 25,000 clones, approximately 81% of them present only once. Sequenced material: PBMCs, taken before ibrutinib treatment. The J gene is TRBJ2-7, the V gene TRBV19; TRBD1 is a possible D gene (6 bases). The origin of this receptor is a human donor with chronic lymphocytic leukemia. CDR3 residues: CASSPRGEGVYWQYF. CDR3 nucleotide sequence: TGTGCCAGTAGTCCTCGAGGAGAGGGGGTTTACTGGCAGTACTTC.